This TCR beta chain stems from a study of cytomegalovirus exposure and HLA in healthy donors. As for this clone: Antigen unknown.

This CDR3 spans 15 amino acids. V dropped 6 bases and J dropped 1; count of bases not matched to a gene: 3. The germline CDR1 and CDR2 sequences are SGHNT and YYREEE (reference sequence). Study-wide results and limits: Rarity characterized most TCR sequences, yet some public TCRs appeared in many donors.

Vbeta (60) and Jbeta (13) primers were used in the PCR. The protocol was immunoSEQ multiplex PCR, while the TCRdb copy is restricted to in-frame clones and leaves out a portion. The sample holds about 110,000 clones, roughly 70% seen once. Sequencing was performed on PBMCs. This clonotype was sampled from a woman in her forties in good health and CMV-seropositive. The gene calls are TRBV5-4 and TRBJ2-5; 13 nucleotides line up with TRBD2. CDR3 in DNA: TGTGCCAGCACCCGGACTAGCGGGGGCCAAGAGACCCAGTACTTC. It yields the protein CASTRTSGGQETQYF.